Below, 5 T cell receptor beta chains from the same sample are listed, as sequenced in a study of vaccination and CD4 T cells after COVID-19. The treatment here: roughly nine-day PBMC culture with coronavirus spike peptide pools or control peptides (ViraFEST assay). Antigens for these TCRs are unknown. Sequenced with the Oncomine TCR Beta short-read assay was DNA taken from cultured CD4+ T cells. TCRdb analysed the PCR reads with MiXCR anew, one entry per CDR3 protein. The sample includes about 15,000 distinct CDR3 sequences, roughly half of them seen just once. The sample in question was CD4+ T cells from blood, cultured in vitro, obtained before SARS-CoV-2 vaccination. These receptors were obtained from a human donor who had recovered from COVID-19.

This chain links TRBV12-2 with TRBJ1-1; the table's D call, TRBD1, has no DNA check behind it. TRBV12-2 is flagged as a pseudogene. The CDR3 contains 17 residues. The CDR3 is CASRHVPGQGPNTEAFF. The CDR3 nucleotides read TGTGCAAGTCGCCACGTCCCGGGACAGGGGCCGAACACTGAAGCTTTCTTT.

The CDR3 reads CASSLQRLQETQYF. CDR3 nucleotides: TGTGCCAGCAGCTTGCAGCGATTACAAGAGACCCAGTACTTC. The chain has TRBV5-4 and TRBJ2-5, with D hard to call. The CDR3 is made up of 14 amino acids. V lost 1 base and J lost 2, with 9 bases in between. The V gene's germline CDR1 is SGHNT and CDR2 YYREEE (reference sequence).

This clonotype was detected a few times. This sequence joins TRBV7-6 and TRBJ2-5, with a weak D call TRBD2 (7 bases). V was pared by 5 bases and J by 2 bases, with 15 bases between. CDR3 length: 15 amino acids. The germline V gene has CDR1 SGHVS and CDR2 FNYEAQ. Written as DNA, the CDR3 is TGTGCCAGCAGCACGAACGGGGGGCCTCAAGAGACCCAGTACTTC. It is translated as CASSTNGGPQETQYF.

The chain is built from TRBV20-1 and TRBJ2-2, with D unclear. V lost 1 base and J lost 0, with 6 bases in between. There are 14 residues in the CDR3. CDR1 is DFQATT, CDR2 SNEGSKA, per germline (reference sequence). The DNA for the CDR3 is TGCAGTGCTAGAGGGCGGCCGAACACCGGGGAGCTGTTTTTT. Translated, it gives CSARGRPNTGELFF.

This clonotype was observed a handful of times. This rearrangement joins TRBV11-3 to TRBJ2-5; 8 bases fit TRBD2. Germline V lookup: CDR1 SGHNT, CDR2 YENEEA. There are 15 residues in the CDR3. With 6 bases clipped from V and 5 bases from J, the junction kept 11 bases outside the gene matches. CDR3 sequence reads: CASSPGLESWETQYF. CDR3 DNA sequence: TGTGCCAGCAGTCCGGGACTAGAGTCGTGGGAGACCCAGTACTTC.